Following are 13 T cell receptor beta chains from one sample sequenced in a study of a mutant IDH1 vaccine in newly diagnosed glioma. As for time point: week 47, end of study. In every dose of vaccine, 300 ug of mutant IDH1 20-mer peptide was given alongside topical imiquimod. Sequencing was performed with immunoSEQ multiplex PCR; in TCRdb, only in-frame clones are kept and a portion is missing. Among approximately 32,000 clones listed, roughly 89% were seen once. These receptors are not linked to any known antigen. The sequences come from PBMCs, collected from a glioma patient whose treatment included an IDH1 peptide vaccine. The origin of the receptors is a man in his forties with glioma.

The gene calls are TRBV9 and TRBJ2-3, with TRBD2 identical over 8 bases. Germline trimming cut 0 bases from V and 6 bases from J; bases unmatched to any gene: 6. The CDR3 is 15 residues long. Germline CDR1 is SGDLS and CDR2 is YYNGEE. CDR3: CASSVADGRADTQYF. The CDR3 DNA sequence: TGTGCCAGCAGCGTAGCGGACGGGAGGGCTGATACGCAGTATTTT.

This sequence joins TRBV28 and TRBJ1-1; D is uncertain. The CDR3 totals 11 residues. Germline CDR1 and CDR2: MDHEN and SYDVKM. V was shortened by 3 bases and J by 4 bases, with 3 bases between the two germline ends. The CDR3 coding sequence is TGTGCCAGCAGTTTGTTCACTGAAGCTTTCTTT. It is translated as CASSLFTEAFF.

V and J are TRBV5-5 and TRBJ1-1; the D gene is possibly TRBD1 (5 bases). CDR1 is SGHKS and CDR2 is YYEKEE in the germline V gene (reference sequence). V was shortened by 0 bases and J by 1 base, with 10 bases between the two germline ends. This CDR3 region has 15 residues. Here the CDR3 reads CASSLAAGRNTEAFF. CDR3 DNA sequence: TGTGCCAGCAGCTTGGCTGCAGGGCGGAACACTGAAGCTTTCTTT. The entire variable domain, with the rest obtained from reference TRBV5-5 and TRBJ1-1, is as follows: DAGVTQSPTHLIKTRGQQVTLRCSPISGHKSVSWYQQVLGQGPQFIFQYYEKEERGRGNFPDRFSARQFPNYSSELNVNALLLGDSALYLCASSLAAGRNTEAFFGQGTRLTVV.

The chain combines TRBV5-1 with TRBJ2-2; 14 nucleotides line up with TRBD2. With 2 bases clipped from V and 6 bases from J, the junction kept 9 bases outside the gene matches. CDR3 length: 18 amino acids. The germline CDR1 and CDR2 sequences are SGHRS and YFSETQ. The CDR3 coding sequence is TGCGCCAGCAGCTTCACCCCGACTAGCGGGGGGGCCGCCGGGGAGCTGTTTTTT. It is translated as CASSFTPTSGGAAGELFF.

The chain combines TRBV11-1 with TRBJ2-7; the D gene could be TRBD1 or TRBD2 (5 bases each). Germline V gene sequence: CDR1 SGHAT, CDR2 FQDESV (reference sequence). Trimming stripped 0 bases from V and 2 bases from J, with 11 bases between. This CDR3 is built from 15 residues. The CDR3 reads CASSLALGTTYEQYV. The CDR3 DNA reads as TGTGCCAGCAGCTTAGCGCTGGGGACGACCTACGAGCAGTACGTC.

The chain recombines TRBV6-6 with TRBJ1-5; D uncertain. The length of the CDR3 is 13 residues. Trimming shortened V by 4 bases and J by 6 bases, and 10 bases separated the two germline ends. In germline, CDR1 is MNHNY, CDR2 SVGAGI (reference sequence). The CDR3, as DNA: TGTGCCAGCAGTTCAGATGCGGGTCAGCCCCAGCATTTT. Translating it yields CASSSDAGQPQHF.

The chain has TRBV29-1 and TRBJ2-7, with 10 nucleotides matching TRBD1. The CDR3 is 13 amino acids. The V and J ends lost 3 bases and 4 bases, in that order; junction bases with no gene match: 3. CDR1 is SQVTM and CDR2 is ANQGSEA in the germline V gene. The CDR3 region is CSVDSDRGYEQYF. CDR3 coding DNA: TGCAGCGTTGATTCGGACAGGGGGTACGAGCAGTACTTC.

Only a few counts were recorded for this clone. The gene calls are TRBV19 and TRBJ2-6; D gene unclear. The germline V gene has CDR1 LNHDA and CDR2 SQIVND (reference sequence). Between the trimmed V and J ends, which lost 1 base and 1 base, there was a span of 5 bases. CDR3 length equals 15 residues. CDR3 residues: CASSIVRSGANVLTF. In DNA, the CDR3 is TGTGCCAGTAGTATAGTCCGATCTGGGGCCAACGTCCTGACTTTC.

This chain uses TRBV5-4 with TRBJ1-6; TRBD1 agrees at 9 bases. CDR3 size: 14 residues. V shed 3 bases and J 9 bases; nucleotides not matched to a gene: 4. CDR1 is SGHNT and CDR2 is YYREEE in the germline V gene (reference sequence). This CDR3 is CASSWDREGSPLHF. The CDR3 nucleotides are TGTGCCAGCAGCTGGGACAGGGAGGGTTCACCCCTCCACTTT.

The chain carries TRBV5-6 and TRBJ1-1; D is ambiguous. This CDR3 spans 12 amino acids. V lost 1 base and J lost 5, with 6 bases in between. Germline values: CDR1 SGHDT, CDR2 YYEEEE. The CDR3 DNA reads TGTGCCAGCAGCTTGCGGGGAACTGAAGCTTTCTTT. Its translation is CASSLRGTEAFF.

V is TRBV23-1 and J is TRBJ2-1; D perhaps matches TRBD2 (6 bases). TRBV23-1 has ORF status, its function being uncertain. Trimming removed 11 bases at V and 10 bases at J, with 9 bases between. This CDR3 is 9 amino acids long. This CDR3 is CAGGGEQFF. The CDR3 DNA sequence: TGCGCCGGGGGAGGCGAGCAGTTCTTC.

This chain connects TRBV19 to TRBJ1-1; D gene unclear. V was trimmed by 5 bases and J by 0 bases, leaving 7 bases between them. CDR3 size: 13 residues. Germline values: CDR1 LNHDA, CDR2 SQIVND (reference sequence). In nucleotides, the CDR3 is TGTGCCAGTAGTTACTTTATGAACACTGAAGCTTTCTTT. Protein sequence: CASSYFMNTEAFF. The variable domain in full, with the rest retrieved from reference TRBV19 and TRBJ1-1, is DGGITQSPKYLFRKEGQNVTLSCEQNLNHDAMYWYRQDPGQGLRLIYYSQIVNDFQKGDIAEGYSVSREKKESFPLTVTSAQKNPTAFYLCASSYFMNTEAFFGQGTRLTVV.

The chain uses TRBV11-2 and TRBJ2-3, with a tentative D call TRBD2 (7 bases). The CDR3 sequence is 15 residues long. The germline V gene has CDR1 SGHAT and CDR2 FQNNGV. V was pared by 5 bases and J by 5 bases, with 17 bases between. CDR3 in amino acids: CASSPRGADGDTQYF. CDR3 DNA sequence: TGTGCCAGCAGCCCTCGGGGGGCTGATGGAGATACGCAGTATTTT.